The rows below give T cell receptor beta chains drawn from one sample of a study of cytomegalovirus exposure and HLA in healthy donors. Clones were read by immunoSEQ multiplex PCR, and TCRdb kept only the in-frame ones, dropping some. There are some 190,000 clones in the sample; over 65% occur only once, and about 1.5% lies in the top ten. Sequencing was done on a sample of PBMCs. Source of these receptors: a man between 18 and 29 years old in good health and CMV-seronegative. The CDR3 runs from the conserved cysteine through the conserved F or W. Clone sizes are given selectively: once, few, many, or a class where the clone is expanded.

TRBV19	.	CASSKGAGTEAFF
TRBV10-3	.	CAISEYAGGDYGYTF
TRBV6-1	.	CASSEGGVGGYTF
TRBV5-1	.	CASSLAGGTNGYTF
TRBV5-1	.	CASRTGYRNTEAFF
TRBV5-5	.	CASSHRDRGAHEQYF
TRBV30	.	CAWSGWPFGHDSPLHF
TRBV6-1	.	CASSVGTGTYNEQFF
TRBV27	.	CASSSPTGTGYNEQFF
TRBV4-2	.	CASSQANGGEAGKEQFF
TRBV30	once	CAWSGASPLHF
TRBV7-6	.	CASSLIPDRAEQYF
TRBV2	.	CASRGTVSTDTQYF
TRBV30	.	CAWSVGAALYPGETQYF
TRBV5-1	.	CASSLRQGPYGYTF
TRBV27	.	CASSSPGQGGEKLFF
TRBV5-6	few	CASSYTGTSGNNEQFF
TRBV25-1	.	CASGDSNEQFF
TRBV2	.	CASIEGQGRGEQYF
TRBV27	.	CASSSHHGSNQPQHF
TRBV6-6	few	CASRPGHSANYGYTF
TRBV10-2	.	CASSGASGITDTQYF
TRBV2	once	CASSEAWRVGANVLTF
TRBV6-5	few	CASSLGQGAEETQYF
TRBV5-1	.	CASSGTGGEQAETQYF
TRBV30	few	CAWSAQDRVGTEAFF
TRBV4-3	.	CASSPRGGVNEKLFF